The 9 T cell receptor beta chains in this list originate from one sample, sequenced in a study of cytomegalovirus exposure and HLA in healthy donors. The study ran its PCR with 60 Vbeta and 13 Jbeta primers. Assay used: immunoSEQ multiplex PCR; TCRdb lists only in-frame clones, some missing. Of around 100,000 clones listed, under 85% are singletons. Sequenced sample: PBMCs. These receptors originate from a man in his forties or fifties in good health and CMV-seropositive.

V usage is TRBV19 and J usage is TRBJ2-5, with TRBD1 matching 8 bases. The J call is uncertain, as TRBJ2-7 better fits the DNA end. The CDR3 consists of 15 residues. The V gene's germline CDR1 is LNHDA and CDR2 SQIVND (reference sequence). The CDR3 DNA reads as TGTGCCAGTAGTGTCAGGGGACAGGTCTCCTACGAGCAGTACTTC. This gives the protein CASSVRGQVSYEQYF.

This chain connects TRBV7-2 to TRBJ2-1; D not resolved. V was shortened by 4 bases and J by 5 bases, with 9 bases between the two germline ends. The CDR3 runs to 13 residues. Germline V CDR1 and CDR2: SGHTA, FQGNSA. The CDR3 sequence is CASSSDRDNEQFF. CDR3 sequence (DNA): TGTGCCAGCAGCTCCGACCGGGACAATGAGCAGTTCTTC.

As to this clone: A junction boundary mismatches the germline segment, possibly from a read error. The chain links TRBV28 to TRBJ2-7; 7 nucleotides match TRBD2. This CDR3 has 15 residues. The germline V gene encodes CDR1 MDHEN and CDR2 SYDVKM. CDR3 bases: TGTGCCAGCAGTTTCTTCGCGGGAGACTCCTTCGAGCAGTACTTC. The encoded protein is CASSFFAGDSFEQYF.

This clone came up once. The chain has TRBV29-1 and TRBJ2-3; D is possibly TRBD2 (6 bases). The CDR3 is 14 amino acids. V lost 4 bases and J lost 4, with 15 bases in between. Germline V gene lookup returns CDR1 SQVTM and CDR2 ANQGSEA. CDR3 DNA: TGCAGCGTTGGGGGGACGGGACTCTCAGATACGCAGTATTTT. It yields the protein CSVGGTGLSDTQYF.

The chain uses TRBV6-5 and TRBJ1-4, with 9 bases aligning to TRBD1. The CDR3 sequence is 14 residues long. Germline V CDR1 and CDR2: MNHEY, SVGAGI. V shed 6 bases, J shed 5 bases, and the junction held 4 bases outside the gene matches. This CDR3 is CASRPGTGNEKLFF. DNA of the CDR3: TGTGCCAGCAGACCCGGGACAGGGAATGAAAAACTGTTTTTT.

The chain links TRBV21-1 to TRBJ2-2; the listed D gene, TRBD2, was not tested against the DNA. TRBV21-1 is noted as a pseudogene. The CDR3 is 13 residues long. The CDR3 DNA sequence: TGTGCCAGCACCGGGAAGGGCCCCGGGGAGCTGTTTTTT. Translated, it gives CASTGKGPGELFF.

The chain uses TRBV29-1 and TRBJ2-5, with 8 bases that match TRBD2. The length of the CDR3 is 15 residues. Germline V gene sequence: CDR1 SQVTM, CDR2 ANQGSEA. With 8 bases clipped from V and 1 base from J, the junction kept 12 bases outside the gene matches. The CDR3 sequence is CSTQVPGGAQETQYF. The CDR3 DNA follows: TGCAGCACCCAGGTACCCGGGGGGGCCCAAGAGACCCAGTACTTC.

This chain uses TRBV28 with TRBJ1-6; 9 nucleotides align to TRBD1. After removal of 3 bases from V and 0 bases from J, the junction contained 0 bases not matched to a gene. The CDR3 loop spans 16 amino acids. Germline CDR1 is MDHEN and CDR2 is SYDVKM. DNA for the CDR3: TGTGCCAGCAGTTTGGGACAGGGCTCCTATAATTCACCCCTCCACTTT. Translating it yields CASSLGQGSYNSPLHF.

This clone was seen once. The gene calls are TRBV28 and TRBJ2-7, with 10 bases that match TRBD1. Trimming cost V 3 bases and J 3 bases; bases outside gene matches: 17. The CDR3 extends over 19 amino acids. Germline V gene sequence: CDR1 MDHEN, CDR2 SYDVKM. The CDR3 DNA sequence: TGTGCCAGCAGTTTCGTCGTTCGGACAGGGGGTCTAAGGGGCTACGAGCAGTACTTC. It yields the protein CASSFVVRTGGLRGYEQYF. Complete variable domain (other parts from reference TRBV28 and TRBJ2-7): DVKVTQSSRYLVKRTGEKVFLECVQDMDHENMFWYRQDPGLGLRLIYFSYDVKMKEKGDIPEGYSVSREKKERFSLILESASTNQTSMYLCASSFVVRTGGLRGYEQYFGPGTRLTVT.